The present entry profiles one T cell receptor beta chain with its context. This sample is part of a study of control samples from healthy donors and cancer patients. Assay: immunoSEQ multiplex PCR; the TCRdb copy retains only in-frame clones and omits some. The table has 95,000 to 100,000 clones, approximately 90% seen once. Germline-derived CDR1 and CDR2 are MNHNY and SVGAGI (reference sequence). Trimming at V came to 2 bases and at J to 4 bases, leaving 7 bases not matched to a gene. This CDR3 spans 15 amino acids. The sequence derives from a man aged 30 to 39 in good health. The material sequenced was blood. The V gene is TRBV6-6, the J gene TRBJ1-2; 7 bases align to TRBD1. The CDR3 nucleotides are TGTGCCAGCAGTTACAGGGGGACAGCCTCCTATGGCTACACCTTC. This sequence encodes CASSYRGTASYGYTF.